The 3 T cell receptor beta chains below were found in one sample sequenced in a study of T cell responses to AZD1222 COVID-19 vaccine. Measured with immunoSEQ multiplex PCR; TCRdb has only the in-frame clones, and not every one. The table lists roughly 66,000 clones, 70% to 90% of them singletons. Sequencing used peripheral blood, obtained 28 days after the second dose of the MenACWY control vaccine. The receptor source for this set is an adult who received the MenACWY meningococcal vaccine as a control.

This clone was detected only once. The chain couples TRBV3-1 (or the pseudogene TRBV3-2) to TRBJ2-7; D may be TRBD1 or TRBD2 (5 bases each). The CDR3 has 16 residues. Trimming pared 1 base from V and 2 bases from J, leaving 15 bases between. Germline-derived CDR1 and CDR2 are LGHDT and YNNKEL (reference sequence). CDR3 region: CASSQGPLGETYEQYF. DNA for the CDR3: TGTGCCAGCAGCCAAGGACCGCTGGGGGAAACCTACGAGCAGTACTTC.

The chain joins TRBV18 to TRBJ2-3; 10 bases match TRBD2. Germline CDR1 reads KGHSH; CDR2 reads LQKENI. CDR3 size: 14 residues. V was pared by 3 bases and J by 3 bases, with 0 bases of the junction left unmatched. The CDR3 here is CASSPTSGTDTQYF. CDR3 sequence (DNA): TGTGCCAGCTCACCGACTAGCGGGACAGATACGCAGTATTTT.

The genes are TRBV5-4 and TRBJ1-4, with D possibly matching TRBD1 (5 bases). The CDR3 length is 15 residues. V gave up 0 bases and J gave up 8 bases, with 14 bases separating them. The germline gives CDR1 SGHNT, CDR2 YYREEE (reference sequence). This chain's CDR3 is CASSLGGTAGEKLFF. For the CDR3, the DNA is TGTGCCAGCAGCTTGGGCGGGACCGCTGGGGAAAAACTGTTTTTT.